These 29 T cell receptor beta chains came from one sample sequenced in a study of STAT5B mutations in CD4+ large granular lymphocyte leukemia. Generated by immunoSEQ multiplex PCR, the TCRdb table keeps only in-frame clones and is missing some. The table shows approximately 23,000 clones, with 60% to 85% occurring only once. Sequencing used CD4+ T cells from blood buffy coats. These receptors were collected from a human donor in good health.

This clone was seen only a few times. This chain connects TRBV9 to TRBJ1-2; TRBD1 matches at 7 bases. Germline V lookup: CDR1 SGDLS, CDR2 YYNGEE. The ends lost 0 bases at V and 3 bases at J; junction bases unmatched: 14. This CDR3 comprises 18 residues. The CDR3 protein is CASSVEGRGVFDYYGYTF. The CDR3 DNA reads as TGTGCCAGCAGCGTAGAGGGCAGGGGGGTTTTTGACTACTATGGCTACACCTTC.

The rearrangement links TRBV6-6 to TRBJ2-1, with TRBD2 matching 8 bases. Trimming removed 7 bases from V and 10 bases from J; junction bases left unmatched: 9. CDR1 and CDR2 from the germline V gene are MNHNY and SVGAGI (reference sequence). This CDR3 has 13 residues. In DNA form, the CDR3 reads TGTGCCAGCACCTACCGGGAGGGATGGGAGCAGTTCTTC. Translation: CASTYREGWEQFF.

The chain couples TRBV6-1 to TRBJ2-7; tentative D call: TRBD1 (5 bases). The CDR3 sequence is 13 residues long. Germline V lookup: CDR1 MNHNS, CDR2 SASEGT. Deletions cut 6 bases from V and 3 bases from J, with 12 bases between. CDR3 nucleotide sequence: TGTGCCAGCAGCTATGGGGCTTACTACGAGCAGTACTTC. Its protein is CASSYGAYYEQYF.

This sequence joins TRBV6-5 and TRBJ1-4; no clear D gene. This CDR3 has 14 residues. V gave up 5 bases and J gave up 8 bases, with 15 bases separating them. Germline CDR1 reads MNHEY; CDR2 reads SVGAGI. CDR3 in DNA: TGTGCCAGCAGTCAACTCCCCCGGGCGGAAAAACTGTTTTTT. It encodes CASSQLPRAEKLFF.

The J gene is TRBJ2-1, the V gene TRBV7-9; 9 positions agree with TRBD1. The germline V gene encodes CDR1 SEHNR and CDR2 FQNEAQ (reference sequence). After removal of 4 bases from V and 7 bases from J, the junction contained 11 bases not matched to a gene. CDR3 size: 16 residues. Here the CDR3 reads CASSSRFGTGWNEQFF. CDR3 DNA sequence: TGTGCCAGCAGCTCGCGATTCGGGACAGGGTGGAATGAGCAGTTCTTC.

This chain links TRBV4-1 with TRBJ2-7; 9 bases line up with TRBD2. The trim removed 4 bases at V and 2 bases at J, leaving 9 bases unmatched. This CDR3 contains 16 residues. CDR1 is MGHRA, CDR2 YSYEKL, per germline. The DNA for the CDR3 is TGCGCCAGCAGCCGACTAAGCGGGGGGCCACCCTACGAGCAGTACTTC. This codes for CASSRLSGGPPYEQYF.

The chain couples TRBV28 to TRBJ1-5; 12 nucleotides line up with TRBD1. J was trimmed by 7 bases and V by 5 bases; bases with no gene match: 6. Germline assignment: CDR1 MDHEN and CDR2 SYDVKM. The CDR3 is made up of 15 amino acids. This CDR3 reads CASSPGTGGRQPQHF. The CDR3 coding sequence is TGTGCCAGCAGTCCCGGGACAGGGGGCCGACAGCCCCAGCATTTT.

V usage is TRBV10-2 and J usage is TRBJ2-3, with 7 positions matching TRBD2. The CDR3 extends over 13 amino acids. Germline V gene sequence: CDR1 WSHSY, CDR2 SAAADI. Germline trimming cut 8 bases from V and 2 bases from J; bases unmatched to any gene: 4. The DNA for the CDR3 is TGCGCCAGCGGGGGGGACTACACAGATACGCAGTATTTT. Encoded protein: CASGGDYTDTQYF.

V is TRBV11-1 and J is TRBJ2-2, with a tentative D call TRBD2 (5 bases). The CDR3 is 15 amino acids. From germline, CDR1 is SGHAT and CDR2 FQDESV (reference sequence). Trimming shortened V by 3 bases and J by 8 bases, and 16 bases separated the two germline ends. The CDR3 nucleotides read TGTGCCAGCAGCTTGGACCCTGGAGCGGCAGGGGAGCTGTTTTTT. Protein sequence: CASSLDPGAAGELFF.

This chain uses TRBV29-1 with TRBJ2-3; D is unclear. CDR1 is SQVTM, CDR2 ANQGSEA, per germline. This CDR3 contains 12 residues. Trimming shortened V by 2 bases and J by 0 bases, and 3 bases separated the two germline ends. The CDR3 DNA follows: TGCAGCGTTGAATACAGCACAGATACGCAGTATTTT. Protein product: CSVEYSTDTQYF.

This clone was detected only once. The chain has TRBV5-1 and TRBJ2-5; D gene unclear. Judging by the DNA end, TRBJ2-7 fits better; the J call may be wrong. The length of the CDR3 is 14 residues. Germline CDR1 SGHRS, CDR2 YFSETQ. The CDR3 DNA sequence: TGCGCCAGCAGCTTGGTGGCGGCCACCTACGAGCAGTACTTC. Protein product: CASSLVAATYEQYF.

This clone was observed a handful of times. The CDR3 spells CASVEGRLNQPQHF. DNA of the CDR3: TGTGCCAGTGTTGAAGGACGGTTGAATCAGCCCCAGCATTTT. This chain links TRBV19 with TRBJ1-5; D is undetermined. The V gene lost 8 bases and the J gene lost 4 bases, with 15 bases spanning the gap. Germline loops: CDR1 LNHDA, CDR2 SQIVND (reference sequence). CDR3 length: 14 residues. Filled out from reference TRBV19 and TRBJ1-5, the complete variable domain reads DGGITQSPKYLFRKEGQNVTLSCEQNLNHDAMYWYRQDPGQGLRLIYYSQIVNDFQKGDIAEGYSVSREKKESFPLTVTSAQKNPTAFYLCASVEGRLNQPQHFGDGTRLSIL.

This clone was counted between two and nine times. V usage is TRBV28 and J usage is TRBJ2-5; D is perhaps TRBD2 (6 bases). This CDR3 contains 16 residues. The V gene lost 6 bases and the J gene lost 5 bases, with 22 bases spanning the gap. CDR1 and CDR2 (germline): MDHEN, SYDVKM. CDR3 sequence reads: CASSTASGGLGETQYF. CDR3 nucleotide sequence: TGTGCCAGCAGCACAGCTTCTGGGGGGTTAGGCGAGACCCAGTACTTC.

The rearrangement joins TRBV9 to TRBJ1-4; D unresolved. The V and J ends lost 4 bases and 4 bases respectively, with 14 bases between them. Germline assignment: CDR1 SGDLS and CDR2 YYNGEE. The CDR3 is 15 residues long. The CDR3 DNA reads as TGTGCCAGCAGCCCCACGGCACAGTATAATGAAAAACTGTTTTTT. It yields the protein CASSPTAQYNEKLFF.

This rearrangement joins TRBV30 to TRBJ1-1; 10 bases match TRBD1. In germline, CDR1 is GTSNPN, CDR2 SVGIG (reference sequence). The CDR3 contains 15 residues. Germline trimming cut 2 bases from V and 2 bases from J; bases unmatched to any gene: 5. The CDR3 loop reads CAWSPRDRGNTEAFF. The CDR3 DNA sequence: TGTGCCTGGAGTCCGAGGGACAGGGGAAACACTGAAGCTTTCTTT.

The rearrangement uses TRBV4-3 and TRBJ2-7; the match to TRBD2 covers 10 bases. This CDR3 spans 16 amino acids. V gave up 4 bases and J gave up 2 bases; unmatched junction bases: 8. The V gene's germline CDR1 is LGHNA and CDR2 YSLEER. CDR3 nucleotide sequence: TGCGCCAGCAGCCTCCCGTGGACTAGCGGTCCCTACGAGCAGTACTTC. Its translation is CASSLPWTSGPYEQYF.

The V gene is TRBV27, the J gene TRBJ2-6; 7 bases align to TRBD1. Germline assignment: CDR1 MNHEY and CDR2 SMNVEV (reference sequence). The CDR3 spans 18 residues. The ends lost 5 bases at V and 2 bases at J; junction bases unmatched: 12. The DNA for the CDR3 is TGTGCCAGCAGTGACAGGGCAGAGGGATTGACTGGGGCCAACGTCCTGACTTTC. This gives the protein CASSDRAEGLTGANVLTF.

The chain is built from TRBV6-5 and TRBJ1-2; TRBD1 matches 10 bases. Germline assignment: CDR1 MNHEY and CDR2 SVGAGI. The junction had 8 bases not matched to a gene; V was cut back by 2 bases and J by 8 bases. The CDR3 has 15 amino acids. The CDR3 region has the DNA TGTGCCAGCAGTTACCTGTCCGGGACAGGGGAGGGCTACACCTTC. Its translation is CASSYLSGTGEGYTF.

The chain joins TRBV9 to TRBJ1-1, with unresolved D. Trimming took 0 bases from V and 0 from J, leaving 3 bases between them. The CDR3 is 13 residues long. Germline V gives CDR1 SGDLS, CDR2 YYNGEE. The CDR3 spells CASSVDLNTEAFF. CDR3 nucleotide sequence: TGTGCCAGCAGCGTAGATTTGAACACTGAAGCTTTCTTT.

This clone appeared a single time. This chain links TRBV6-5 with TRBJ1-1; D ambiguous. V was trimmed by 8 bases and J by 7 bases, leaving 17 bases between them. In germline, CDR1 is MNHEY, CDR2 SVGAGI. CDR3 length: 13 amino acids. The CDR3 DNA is TGTGCCAGCTCCCCCTTGAGGGTCAGTGAAGCTTTCTTT. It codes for CASSPLRVSEAFF.

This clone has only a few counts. The CDR3: CASSFADRGTEAFF. In nucleotides, the CDR3 is TGTGCCAGCAGCTTCGCCGACAGGGGCACTGAAGCTTTCTTT. The rearrangement links TRBV7-2 to TRBJ1-1; TRBD1 agrees at 8 bases. The CDR3 has 14 amino acids. V was pared by 3 bases and J by 4 bases, with 4 bases of the junction left unmatched. Germline-derived CDR1 and CDR2 are SGHTA and FQGNSA. Full variable domain (rest looked up from reference TRBV7-2 and TRBJ1-1): GAGVSQSPSNKVTEKGKDVELRCDPISGHTALYWYRQSLGQGLEFLIYFQGNSAPDKSGLPSDRFSAERTGGSVSTLTIQRTQQEDSAVYLCASSFADRGTEAFFGQGTRLTVV.

The CDR3 is CAWSDGGGNTEAFF. The CDR3, as DNA: TGTGCCTGGAGTGATGGGGGAGGGAACACTGAAGCTTTCTTT. The chain combines TRBV30 with TRBJ1-1; D might be TRBD1 (5 bases). The CDR3 loop spans 14 amino acids. In germline, CDR1 is GTSNPN, CDR2 SVGIG (reference sequence). V lost 1 base and J lost 1, with 10 bases in between. Full variable domain (missing parts from reference TRBV30 and TRBJ1-1): SQTIHQWPATLVQPVGSPLSLECTVEGTSNPNLYWYRQAAGRGLQLLFYSVGIGQISSEVPQNLSASRPQDRQFILSSKKLLLSDSGFYLCAWSDGGGNTEAFFGQGTRLTVV.

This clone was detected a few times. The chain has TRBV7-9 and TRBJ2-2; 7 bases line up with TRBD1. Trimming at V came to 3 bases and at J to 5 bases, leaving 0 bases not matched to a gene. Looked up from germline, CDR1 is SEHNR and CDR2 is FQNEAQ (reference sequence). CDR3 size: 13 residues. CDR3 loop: CASSLTGTGELFF. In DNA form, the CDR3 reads TGTGCCAGCAGCTTGACAGGGACCGGGGAGCTGTTTTTT.

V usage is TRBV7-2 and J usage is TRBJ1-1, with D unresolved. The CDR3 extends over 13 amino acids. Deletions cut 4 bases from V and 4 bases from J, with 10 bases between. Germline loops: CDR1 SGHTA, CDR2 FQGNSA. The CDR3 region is CASSSRSSTEAFF. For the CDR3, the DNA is TGTGCCAGCAGCTCCCGTTCTAGCACTGAAGCTTTCTTT.

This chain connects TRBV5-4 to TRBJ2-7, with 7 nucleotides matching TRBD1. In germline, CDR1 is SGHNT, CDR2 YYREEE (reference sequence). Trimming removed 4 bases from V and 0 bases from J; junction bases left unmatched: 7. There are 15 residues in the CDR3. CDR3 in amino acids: CASSPGTASSYEQYF. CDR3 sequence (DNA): TGTGCCAGCAGCCCCGGGACAGCCAGCTCCTACGAGCAGTACTTC.

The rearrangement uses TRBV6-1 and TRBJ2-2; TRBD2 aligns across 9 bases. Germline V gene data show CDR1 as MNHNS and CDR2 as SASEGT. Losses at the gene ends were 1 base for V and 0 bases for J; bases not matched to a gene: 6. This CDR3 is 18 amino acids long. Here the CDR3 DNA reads TGTGCCAGCAGTGAAGTGCCTAGCGGGACCGCGAACACCGGGGAGCTGTTTTTT. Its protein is CASSEVPSGTANTGELFF.

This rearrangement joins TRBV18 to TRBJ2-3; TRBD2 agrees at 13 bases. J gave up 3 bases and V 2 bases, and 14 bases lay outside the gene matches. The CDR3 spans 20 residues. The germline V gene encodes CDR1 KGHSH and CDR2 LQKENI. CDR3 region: CASSPGLAGDGLVGTDTQYF. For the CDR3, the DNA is TGTGCCAGCTCACCAGGACTAGCGGGAGATGGACTGGTCGGGACAGATACGCAGTATTTT.

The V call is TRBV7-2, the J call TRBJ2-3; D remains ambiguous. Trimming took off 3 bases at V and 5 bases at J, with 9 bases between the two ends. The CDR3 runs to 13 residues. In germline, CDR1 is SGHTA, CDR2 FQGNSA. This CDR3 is CASSFYSGDTQYF. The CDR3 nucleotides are TGTGCCAGCAGCTTCTATAGTGGAGATACGCAGTATTTT.

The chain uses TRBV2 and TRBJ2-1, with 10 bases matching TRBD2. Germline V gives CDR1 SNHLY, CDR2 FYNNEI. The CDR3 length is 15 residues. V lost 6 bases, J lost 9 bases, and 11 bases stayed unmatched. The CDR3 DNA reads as TGTGCCAGCAGGGAGCGGGAGGGCCATGATGGTGAGCAGTTCTTC. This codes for CASREREGHDGEQFF.